This TCR beta chain was found in a study of blood T cell repertoires in COVID-19. Study context: Samples representing acute and convalescent COVID-19 were sourced from the United States, Italy and Spain.

Germline trimming cut 0 bases from V and 2 bases from J; bases unmatched to any gene: 6. Germline V lookup: CDR1 LGHNA, CDR2 YNFKEQ. The CDR3 is 17 amino acids. Libraries were prepared by immunoSEQ multiplex PCR; TCRdb keeps only in-frame clonotypes and omits some of them. The data hold approximately 90,000 clones, with roughly 80% observed a single time. The chain carries TRBV4-2 and TRBJ2-3; 9 nucleotides agree with TRBD2. Sequencing input: peripheral blood. The sequence was collected from a middle-aged man with acute or convalescent COVID-19. This CDR3 is CASSQDDSGGTTDTQYF. CDR3 in DNA: TGTGCCAGCAGCCAAGATGACAGCGGGGGGACCACAGATACGCAGTATTTT.